Detailed here is one T cell receptor (beta chain). Study processing details: From reference gene primer amplification, estimates of nucleated cell counts were derived. TCRdb keeps only in-frame clones here, not all; method: immunoSEQ multiplex PCR. Clone size and V and J calls were adopted from that table, with D and trimming inferred from the DNA. The data show tens of thousands of clones, 70% to 90% seen once. The germline gives CDR1 LNHDA, CDR2 SQIVND (reference sequence). Trimming pared 6 bases from V and 8 bases from J, leaving 16 bases between. The CDR3 spans 14 residues. The data derive from a study of blood T cell repertoires in COVID-19. Background on the study: The United States, Italy and Spain provided the acute and convalescent COVID-19 samples. PBMCs, B-cell-depleted T cells, or T cells provided the cDNA or gDNA that made up the material.

Sequencing used peripheral blood. The rearrangement links TRBV19 to TRBJ1-4; maybe TRBD1 (6 bases). This clonotype originated in a man between 60 and 70 years old with acute or convalescent COVID-19. The CDR3 sequence is CASRIGTGREKLFF. As DNA, the CDR3 is TGTGCCAGTAGAATCGGAACAGGGAGAGAAAAACTGTTTTTT. Full variable domain (remainder filled in from reference TRBV19 and TRBJ1-4): DGGITQSPKYLFRKEGQNVTLSCEQNLNHDAMYWYRQDPGQGLRLIYYSQIVNDFQKGDIAEGYSVSREKKESFPLTVTSAQKNPTAFYLCASRIGTGREKLFFGSGTQLSVL.